This T cell receptor (beta chain) came from a study of blood T cell repertoires in COVID-19 (TCRdb year 2020). For context, the study as a whole: The collaborator samples originated in the United States, Italy and Spain and spanned the acute and convalescent phases of COVID-19. The prospective study material was composed of cDNA or gDNA derived from T cells, B-cell-depleted T cells, or PBMCs. The dataset comprised deeply sampled blood TCRbeta repertoires from subjects exposed to, actively infected with, or recovered from COVID-19. The repertoires were released in a freely available public database meant as a resource for research on the immune response to SARS-CoV-2. Samples came from the ongoing ImmuneRACE study (first 160 participants) plus 1,254 subjects from 6 global collaborators. The sample metadata nearly always contained a de-identified subject ID, COVID-19 status, age in years and sex. Where HLA class I and class II types were available, the types were taken from metadata supplied by the sample provider, not from assay-based typing. The investigation overall reported the following: The quantity of clinical and demographic metadata differed by source and by participant and was supplied without curation.

TCRbeta CDR3 regions were amplified from genomic DNA using the immunoSEQ Assay, a bias-controlled multiplex PCR. Per the authors' processing: Within the assay, amplification of reference gene primers was used to estimate how many nucleated cells each sample contained. To quantify the absolute abundance of each unique TCRbeta CDR3 rearrangement, sequence reads were collapsed and filtered. Productive Simpson clonality was computed per sample as the square root of Simpson's diversity index over productive rearrangements. TCRdb retrieved this table from immuneACCESS and kept in-frame rearrangements only. Not all clones are present; in checked studies, unresolved V genes account for under half, and no reason is known for the remainder. The D gene and trimming were derived from the DNA, and the V and J assignments and clone size from that table. The table for this sample lists a few hundred thousand clones; 85% of them were counted only once. Jointly, the top ten make up about 5.1% of the sample.

This clone was counted between two and nine times. The antigen it recognizes is unknown. It has no much larger one-base neighbor in the sample; base qualities were not kept. Distinct nucleotide sequences in the sample also encode this CDR3. V is shortened by 5 bases, J by 2 bases, and the region joining them spans 11 bases. In the germline V gene, CDR1 corresponds to SGHTA and CDR2 to FQGTGA. The CDR3 starts with the cysteine, ends with the phenylalanine, and has 14 residues. Only the CDR3 DNA is retained, 42 bases long and in frame from the first base. The collaborating institutions used their own protocols to collect whole blood in K2EDTA tubes. Collaborator samples were shipped for TCRbeta analysis as frozen whole blood, isolated PBMCs, or DNA extracted from either sample type.

This clonotype was obtained from a man between 45 and 60 years old with active or convalescent COVID-19. Input material: peripheral blood. Rearrangement joined TRBV7-3 to TRBJ2-3, with a weak D call of TRBD1 (6 bases match). At the DNA level, the sequence is TGTGCCAGCAGCCCGGGGACATCCACAGATACGCAGTATTTT. Its protein product is CASSPGTSTDTQYF.